The rows below give T cell receptor beta chains drawn from one sample of a study of OX40 agonist ivuxolimab in advanced cancers. Using immunoSEQ multiplex PCR, the repertoire was profiled, and TCRdb retains in-frame clones only, with some absent. The sample records fewer than 55,000 clones, approximately 83% being singletons. The source material was CD4+ or CD8+ T cells sorted from blood, sampled in a trial of the OX40 agonist ivuxolimab. These receptors were taken from an adult with an advanced solid tumor such as melanoma, head and neck, liver or kidney cancer. Both conserved end residues are part of each CDR3. The D gene is left open where the match is weak. Clone size is stated in some rows and not others, as once, few, many or a class when expanded.

D: TRBD2
J: TRBJ2-5
size: NA
V: TRBV7-2
DNA: TGTGCCAGCAACCCCGGACTAGCCGGGGAGACCCAGTACTTC
CDR3: CASNPGLAGETQYF

D: NA
J: TRBJ1-2
size: few
V: TRBV2
DNA: TGTGCCAGCAGTGTGGGGGAAGGAGGCTACACCTTC
CDR3: CASSVGEGGYTF

D: NA
J: TRBJ1-1
size: NA
V: TRBV30
DNA: TGTGCCTGGAGTGGAAGGGGCAGGGGAGGAGGTACTGAAGCTTTCTTT
CDR3: CAWSGRGRGGGTEAFF

D: TRBD2
J: TRBJ2-7
size: NA
V: TRBV9
DNA: TGTGCCAGCAGCGAGAGCCCGTCCAGCGGGAGGGCCGAGCAGTACTTC
CDR3: CASSESPSSGRAEQYF

D: NA
J: TRBJ1-3
size: NA
V: TRBV6-6
DNA: TGTGCCAGCAGGGGCGTGAGCTCTGGAAACACCATATATTTT
CDR3: CASRGVSSGNTIYF

D: NA
J: TRBJ1-1
size: NA
V: TRBV18
DNA: TGTGCCAGCTCACTTGGGACCACTGAAGCTTTCTTT
CDR3: CASSLGTTEAFF

D: NA
J: TRBJ2-2
size: NA
V: TRBV11-1
DNA: TGTGCCAGCAGCCATCTAGGGACTGCCAACACCGGGGAGCTGTTTTTT
CDR3: CASSHLGTANTGELFF

D: TRBD1
J: TRBJ1-1
size: NA
V: TRBV11-3
DNA: TGTGCCAGCAGCGTCGGGACAGGGGGGGAGAGGGAAGCTTTCTTT
CDR3: CASSVGTGGEREAFF

D: NA
J: TRBJ1-4
size: NA
V: TRBV2
DNA: TGTGCCAGCCTTTCCCCCCCGGCCCCCGAAAAACTGTTTTTT
CDR3: CASLSPPAPEKLFF

D: NA
J: TRBJ2-3
size: NA
V: TRBV6-1
DNA: TGTGCCAGCAGTGTCTCCGGGACAACACAGACTACGCAGTATTTT
CDR3: CASSVSGTTQTTQYF

D: NA
J: TRBJ2-5
size: NA
V: TRBV20-1
DNA: TGCAGTGCGGCGGAGCCCCCTGCCCAGTACTTC
CDR3: CSAAEPPAQYF

D: NA
J: TRBJ2-6
size: NA
V: TRBV5-1
DNA: TGCGCCAGCAGCCAGCTTACTAGCTCTGGGGCCAACGTCCTGACTTTC
CDR3: CASSQLTSSGANVLTF

D: NA
J: TRBJ2-1
size: NA
V: TRBV5-4
DNA: TGTGCCAGCACCATGTCCCGGGACCCTTACAATGAGCAGTTCTTC
CDR3: CASTMSRDPYNEQFF

D: NA
J: TRBJ2-1
size: NA
V: TRBV6-6
DNA: TGTGCCAGCAGTCTACAGGGCTCCTACAATGAGCAGTTCTTC
CDR3: CASSLQGSYNEQFF

D: NA
J: TRBJ2-7
size: NA
V: TRBV6-1
DNA: TGTGCCAGCAGTAGGGGGTACGAGCAGTACTTC
CDR3: CASSRGYEQYF

D: TRBD1
J: TRBJ2-2
size: NA
V: TRBV5-6
DNA: TGTGCCAGCAGCTCCCCGGGACAGGGGGTTGGCACCGGGGAGCTGTTTTTT
CDR3: CASSSPGQGVGTGELFF

D: TRBD1
J: TRBJ2-1
size: NA
V: TRBV28
DNA: TGTGCCAGCAGTTTCGGACAGGCGAGCGTGGATGAGCAGTTCTTC
CDR3: CASSFGQASVDEQFF

D: TRBD1
J: TRBJ1-2
size: NA
V: TRBV19
DNA: TGTGCCAGTAGTCCTCTGGGACAGGGATACAACTATGGCTACACCTTC
CDR3: CASSPLGQGYNYGYTF

D: NA
J: TRBJ1-6
size: NA
V: TRBV19
DNA: TGTGCCAGTAGTATTAACTTCAGGGCCTATAATTCACCCCTCCACTTT
CDR3: CASSINFRAYNSPLHF

D: NA
J: TRBJ2-7
size: NA
V: TRBV7-2
DNA: TGTGCCAGCAGCTTAGCGGCAGGCCCTCAGTGGGAGCAGTACTTC
CDR3: CASSLAAGPQWEQYF

D: NA
J: TRBJ2-1
size: NA
V: TRBV27
DNA: TGTGCCAGCAGTTTAAATCCCTACAATGAGCAGTTCTTC
CDR3: CASSLNPYNEQFF

D: NA
J: TRBJ1-1
size: NA
V: TRBV19
DNA: TGTGCCAGTAGTATAGCGCTGGGCGTGGACACTGAAGCTTTCTTT
CDR3: CASSIALGVDTEAFF

D: NA
J: TRBJ1-1
size: NA
V: TRBV5-1
DNA: TGCGCCAGCAGCTTGGAAGGGACATGGACTGAAGCTTTCTTT
CDR3: CASSLEGTWTEAFF

D: NA
J: TRBJ2-2
size: NA
V: TRBV5-1
DNA: TGCGCCAGCAGCGAGGGCCATACTTCCGGGGAGCTGTTTTTT
CDR3: CASSEGHTSGELFF

D: NA
J: TRBJ2-5
size: NA
V: TRBV6-6
DNA: TGTGCCAGCAGGCTGGGGGCTGGAGAGACCCAGTACTTC
CDR3: CASRLGAGETQYF

D: NA
J: TRBJ2-1
size: few
V: TRBV15
DNA: TGTGCCACCAACCCCGGGGGCTCCTACAATGAGCAGTTCTTC
CDR3: CATNPGGSYNEQFF

D: NA
J: TRBJ2-5
size: NA
V: TRBV27
DNA: TGTGCCAGCAGTTTATCACGAGTGTACCAAGAGACCCAGTACTTC
CDR3: CASSLSRVYQETQYF

D: NA
J: TRBJ1-1
size: medium-sized
V: TRBV21-1
DNA: TGTGCCAGCAGCGCCGACAGCTCCCAAGCCTTGAACACTGAAGCTTTCTTT
CDR3: CASSADSSQALNTEAFF

D: NA
J: TRBJ2-5
size: NA
V: TRBV7-2
DNA: TGTGCCAGCAGCTTAGGGGGGGCCACCGCGGAGACCCAGTACTTC
CDR3: CASSLGGATAETQYF

D: NA
J: TRBJ2-5
size: NA
V: TRBV6-6
DNA: TGTGCCAGCAGTACAGGGAGGGAGACCCAGTACTTC
CDR3: CASSTGRETQYF

D: NA
J: TRBJ2-5
size: NA
V: TRBV10-3
DNA: TGTGCCATCAGTGAGCTCGGAGGACACCAAGAGACCCAGTACTTC
CDR3: CAISELGGHQETQYF

D: TRBD1
J: TRBJ2-1
size: NA
V: TRBV18
DNA: TGTGCCAGCTCACCACCGATTAGTGACAGGGGGTCGGATGAGCAGTTCTTC
CDR3: CASSPPISDRGSDEQFF

D: NA
J: TRBJ2-1
size: NA
V: TRBV7-9
DNA: TGTGCCAGCAGCTTTAGTTACAGGGGGGGAACCTACAATGAGCAGTTCTTC
CDR3: CASSFSYRGGTYNEQFF

D: TRBD2
J: TRBJ2-2
size: NA
V: TRBV2
DNA: TGTGCCAGCAGTAGACTAGCTAGCACCGGGGAGCTGTTTTTT
CDR3: CASSRLASTGELFF

D: TRBD2
J: TRBJ2-3
size: NA
V: TRBV5-6
DNA: TGTGCCAGCAGTGGACTAGCGGGCACAGATACGCAGTATTTT
CDR3: CASSGLAGTDTQYF

D: TRBD1
J: TRBJ1-2
size: NA
V: TRBV28
DNA: TGTGCCAGCAGCCAAGGAAACAGGGGGGCGATCTATGGCTACACCTTC
CDR3: CASSQGNRGAIYGYTF

D: NA
J: TRBJ2-7
size: NA
V: TRBV6-6
DNA: TGTGCCAGCAGTTACGAGACCTCGGAATACGAGCAGTACTTC
CDR3: CASSYETSEYEQYF

D: NA
J: TRBJ2-2
size: once
V: TRBV7-9
DNA: TGTGCCAGCAGCACGGGGAACACCGGGGAGCTGTTTTTT
CDR3: CASSTGNTGELFF

D: NA
J: TRBJ2-5
size: NA
V: TRBV6-5
DNA: TGTGCCACCTCCGGGGCCACAATCCAAGAGACCCAGTACTTC
CDR3: CATSGATIQETQYF

D: TRBD1
J: TRBJ2-7
size: NA
V: TRBV18
DNA: TGTGCCAGCTCGACCGGGACAGGGTCCTACGAGCAGTACTTC
CDR3: CASSTGTGSYEQYF

D: NA
J: TRBJ1-1
size: NA
V: TRBV28
DNA: TGTGCCAGCCGGACCTACACCTTCACTGAAGCTTTCTTT
CDR3: CASRTYTFTEAFF

D: NA
J: TRBJ1-2
size: NA
V: TRBV28
DNA: TGTGCCAGCACTCCGGGAGGTCCGAACTATGGCTACACCTTC
CDR3: CASTPGGPNYGYTF

D: NA
J: TRBJ2-5
size: NA
V: TRBV4-1
DNA: TGCGCCAGCAGCCAAGATTCGGACAGCCAAGAGACCCAGTACTTC
CDR3: CASSQDSDSQETQYF

D: TRBD1
J: TRBJ1-2
size: NA
V: TRBV2
DNA: TGTGCCAGCACAACAGGGGTTGTGGTTGGTGTAAACGGCTACACCTTC
CDR3: CASTTGVVVGVNGYTF

D: NA
J: TRBJ2-5
size: NA
V: TRBV28
DNA: TGTGCCAGCAGCTTAACCCGCGCGGCCCAAGAGACCCAGTACTTC
CDR3: CASSLTRAAQETQYF

D: NA
J: TRBJ2-5
size: NA
V: TRBV5-1
DNA: TGCGCCAGCAGCTTGGGGTTTCAGGGGCCCGAAGAGACCCAGTACTTC
CDR3: CASSLGFQGPEETQYF

D: NA
J: TRBJ1-2
size: few
V: TRBV19
DNA: TGTGCCAGTAGTATCGGGATACGTGGCTACACCTTC
CDR3: CASSIGIRGYTF

D: NA
J: TRBJ1-1
size: NA
V: TRBV5-1
DNA: TGCGCCAGCAGCGGTCGCGGTCCTGGCACTGAAGCTTTCTTT
CDR3: CASSGRGPGTEAFF

D: NA
J: TRBJ1-1
size: NA
V: TRBV7-2
DNA: TGTGCCAGCAGCCGAGACATGGGGGGCACTGAAGCTTTCTTT
CDR3: CASSRDMGGTEAFF

D: TRBD1
J: TRBJ2-5
size: NA
V: TRBV6-5
DNA: TGTGCCAGCAGTTATGGGACAGGGCAAGAGACCCAGTACTTC
CDR3: CASSYGTGQETQYF

D: TRBD2
J: TRBJ2-3
size: NA
V: TRBV7-6
DNA: TGTGCCAGCAGCTTAGTTCCCCTAGCGGAGGGAGGGGATACGCAGTATTTT
CDR3: CASSLVPLAEGGDTQYF

D: NA
J: TRBJ1-2
size: NA
V: TRBV4-1
DNA: TGCGCCAGCAGCCAGCTCTCTTCGGGGGGCTACACCTTC
CDR3: CASSQLSSGGYTF

D: NA
J: TRBJ1-5
size: NA
V: TRBV19
DNA: TGTGCCAGTAGTATAGGGTCAGTTAGCAATCAGCCCCAGCATTTT
CDR3: CASSIGSVSNQPQHF

D: NA
J: TRBJ2-7
size: NA
V: TRBV2
DNA: TGTGCCAGCATGGACAGCGGACCCTACGAGCAGTACTTC
CDR3: CASMDSGPYEQYF

D: NA
J: TRBJ2-5
size: NA
V: TRBV28
DNA: TGTGCCAGCAGTTTAGACGGGGAGACCCAGTACTTC
CDR3: CASSLDGETQYF